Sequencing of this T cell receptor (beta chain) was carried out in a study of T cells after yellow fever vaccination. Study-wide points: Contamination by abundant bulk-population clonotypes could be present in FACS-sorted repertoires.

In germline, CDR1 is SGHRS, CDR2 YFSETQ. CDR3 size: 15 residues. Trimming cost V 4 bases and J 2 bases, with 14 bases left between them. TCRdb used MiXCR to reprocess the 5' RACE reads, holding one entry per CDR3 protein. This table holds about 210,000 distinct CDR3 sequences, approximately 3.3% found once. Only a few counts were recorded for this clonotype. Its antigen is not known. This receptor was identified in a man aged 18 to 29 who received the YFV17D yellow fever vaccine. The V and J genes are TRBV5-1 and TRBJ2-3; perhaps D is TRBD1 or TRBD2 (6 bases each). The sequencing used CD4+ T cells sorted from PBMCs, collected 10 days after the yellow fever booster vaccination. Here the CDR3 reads CASSPGAQSTDTQYF. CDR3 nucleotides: TGCGCCAGCAGCCCGGGGGCTCAGTCCACAGATACGCAGTATTTT. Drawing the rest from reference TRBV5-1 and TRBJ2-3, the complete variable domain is KAGVTQTPRYLIKTRGQQVTLSCSPISGHRSVSWYQQTPGQGLQFLFEYFSETQRNKGNFPGRFSGRQFSNSRSEMNVSTLELGDSALYLCASSPGAQSTDTQYFGPGTRLTVL.